Each of the 21 T cell receptor beta chains below was sequenced from the same sample in a study of glioma-infiltrating T cells after dendritic cell vaccination. Stated time point: after dendritic cell vaccination, including at tumor progression/relapse. Sequencing was performed with immunoSEQ multiplex PCR; in TCRdb, only in-frame clones are kept and a portion is missing. The top ten hold roughly 11% of the sample, which has 60,000 or so clones, around nine tenths seen once. The sample was blood, taken after dendritic cell vaccination. Receptor source: a human donor with glioblastoma.

This clone was seen a few times. CDR3 sequence (DNA): TGTGCCAGCAGCTTAGATATCGGGACAGAAGCTTTCTTT. As protein: CASSLDIGTEAFF. The chain uses TRBV11-1 and TRBJ1-1, with D perhaps TRBD1 (6 bases). Looked up from germline, CDR1 is SGHAT and CDR2 is FQDESV (reference sequence). Trimming took off 1 base at V and 8 bases at J, with 11 bases between the two ends. The CDR3 is made up of 13 amino acids. The full variable domain, its missing parts supplied by reference TRBV11-1 and TRBJ1-1, is EAEVAQSPRYKITEKSQAVAFWCDPISGHATLYWYRQILGQGPELLVQFQDESVVDDSQLPKDRFSAERLKGVDSTLKIQPAELGDSAMYLCASSLDIGTEAFFGQGTRLTVV.

V is TRBV7-6 and J is TRBJ2-3; TRBD1 agrees at 10 bases. The CDR3 runs 16 residues. Germline CDR1 is SGHVS and CDR2 is FNYEAQ. J was trimmed by 6 bases and V by 1 base; bases with no gene match: 7. The CDR3 is CASSLGGTGVVDTQYF. Here the CDR3 DNA reads TGTGCCAGCAGCTTAGGCGGGACAGGGGTTGTGGATACGCAGTATTTT. Using reference TRBV7-6 and TRBJ2-3 for the parts outside the CDR3, the full variable domain is GAGVSQSPRYKVTKRGQDVALRCDPISGHVSLYWYRQALGQGPEFLTYFNYEAQQDKSGLPNDRFSAERPEGSISTLTIQRTEQRDSAMYRCASSLGGTGVVDTQYFGPGTRLTVL.

J is TRBJ1-6 and V is TRBV30, with 10 bases identical to TRBD1. Losses at the gene ends were 5 bases for V and 7 bases for J; bases not matched to a gene: 5. Germline values: CDR1 GTSNPN, CDR2 SVGIG (reference sequence). The CDR3 has 14 amino acids. The CDR3 loop reads CAWGPGQGNSPLHF. The CDR3, as DNA: TGTGCCTGGGGCCCGGGACAGGGGAATTCACCCCTCCACTTT.

In its sample, this clone was seen once. This chain's CDR3 is CASSSGQGSSQPQHF. The CDR3 region has the DNA TGTGCCAGCTCTTCCGGACAGGGGAGTAGTCAGCCCCAGCATTTT. This chain joins TRBV18 and TRBJ1-5, with 9 bases lining up with TRBD1. Unmatched junction bases numbered 9, after V lost 6 bases and J lost 6 bases. There are 15 residues in the CDR3. Germline CDR1 KGHSH, CDR2 LQKENI.

This chain joins TRBV7-9 and TRBJ2-7, with TRBD1 as a possible D gene (7 bases). Trimming left V 6 bases short and J 1 base short, with 13 bases between. The germline V gene has CDR1 SEHNR and CDR2 FQNEAQ (reference sequence). CDR3 size: 14 residues. The CDR3 spells CASRPGGSSYEQYF. CDR3 in DNA: TGTGCCAGCAGGCCAGGGGGGAGTTCCTACGAGCAGTACTTC.

V is TRBV19 and J is TRBJ1-3; D unclear. The CDR3 length is 16 residues. The germline CDR1 and CDR2 sequences are LNHDA and SQIVND (reference sequence). V lost 1 base and J 0 bases, leaving 10 bases between the germline ends. The CDR3 nucleotides are TGTGCCAGTAGTATAGCGGTAAGGAGCTCTGGAAACACCATATATTTT. Amino acids: CASSIAVRSSGNTIYF.

This chain joins TRBV7-2 and TRBJ1-3; no firm D call. This CDR3 spans 15 amino acids. Trimming took 2 bases from V and 0 from J, leaving 8 bases between them. Germline assignment: CDR1 SGHTA and CDR2 FQGNSA. CDR3 region: CASSLTGSSGNTIYF. The CDR3 DNA is TGTGCCAGCAGCTTAACGGGAAGCTCTGGAAACACCATATATTTT. The full variable domain, completed using reference TRBV7-2 and TRBJ1-3, is GAGVSQSPSNKVTEKGKDVELRCDPISGHTALYWYRQSLGQGLEFLIYFQGNSAPDKSGLPSDRFSAERTGGSVSTLTIQRTQQEDSAVYLCASSLTGSSGNTIYFGEGSWLTVV.

The rearrangement uses TRBV18 and TRBJ2-7; tentative D call: TRBD2 (6 bases). The V end was cut by 0 bases, the J end by 7 bases, with 13 bases between. The CDR3 runs 14 residues. Germline loops: CDR1 KGHSH, CDR2 LQKENI. In nucleotides, the CDR3 is TGTGCCAGCTCACCACCGGGACTCTCGAGTGAGCAGTACTTC. It yields the protein CASSPPGLSSEQYF.

The chain couples TRBV7-2 to TRBJ1-2; D possibly corresponds to TRBD1 (5 bases). V dropped 0 bases and J dropped 4 bases, with 12 bases sitting between them. This CDR3 is built from 15 residues. Germline lookup yields CDR1 SGHTA and CDR2 FQGNSA. CDR3 in amino acids: CASSLAPWGPYGYTF. Written as DNA, the CDR3 is TGTGCCAGCAGCTTAGCGCCGTGGGGCCCCTATGGCTACACCTTC. The full variable domain, rest sourced from reference TRBV7-2 and TRBJ1-2, is GAGVSQSPSNKVTEKGKDVELRCDPISGHTALYWYRQSLGQGLEFLIYFQGNSAPDKSGLPSDRFSAERTGGSVSTLTIQRTQQEDSAVYLCASSLAPWGPYGYTFGSGTRLTVV.

This sequence joins TRBV5-4 and TRBJ2-3; TRBD2 matches 8 bases. This CDR3 spans 13 amino acids. Per the germline V gene, CDR1 is SGHNT and CDR2 is YYREEE (reference sequence). J lost 6 bases, V lost 4 bases, and 4 bases had no gene match. The CDR3 sequence is CASSRGGRDTQYF. The CDR3 coding sequence is TGTGCCAGCAGCCGGGGGGGGCGGGATACGCAGTATTTT. The variable domain in full, with the rest retrieved from reference TRBV5-4 and TRBJ2-3, is ETGVTQSPTHLIKTRGQQVTLRCSSQSGHNTVSWYQQALGQGPQFIFQYYREEENGRGNFPPRFSGLQFPNYSSELNVNALELDDSALYLCASSRGGRDTQYFGPGTRLTVL.

The chain has TRBV14 and TRBJ2-7; 10 bases align to TRBD2. In germline, CDR1 is SGHDN, CDR2 FVKESK. The trim removed 5 bases at V and 4 bases at J, leaving 2 bases unmatched. This CDR3 spans 13 amino acids. Here the CDR3 reads CASSGLAAYEQYF. DNA of the CDR3: TGTGCCAGCAGCGGACTAGCGGCTTACGAGCAGTACTTC.

V usage is TRBV12-5 and J usage is TRBJ1-1, with D perhaps matching TRBD1 (6 bases). Trimming took 1 base from V and 4 from J, leaving 10 bases between them. The CDR3 is 14 residues long. The V gene's germline CDR1 is LGHNT and CDR2 FRNRAP. CDR3 coding DNA: TGTGCTAGTGGTTTGGAAGGGGGACGCACTGAAGCTTTCTTT. Translation: CASGLEGGRTEAFF.

The chain is built from TRBV9 and TRBJ2-7; TRBD1 is a possible D gene (5 bases). In germline, CDR1 is SGDLS, CDR2 YYNGEE. This CDR3 is 16 amino acids long. V was pared by 0 bases and J by 1 base, with 14 bases between. Here the CDR3 reads CASSVDGQGGSYEQYF. CDR3 DNA sequence: TGTGCCAGCAGCGTAGATGGGCAGGGTGGATCCTACGAGCAGTACTTC.

This sequence joins TRBV6-6 and TRBJ1-1, with 7 bases aligning to TRBD1. CDR3 length equals 16 residues. The germline V gene has CDR1 MNHNY and CDR2 SVGAGI (reference sequence). V dropped 0 bases and J dropped 1; count of bases not matched to a gene: 5. The CDR3 is CASSYSVTGKNTEAFF. CDR3 DNA sequence: TGTGCCAGCAGTTACTCGGTGACAGGGAAGAACACTGAAGCTTTCTTT.

The rearrangement uses TRBV14 and TRBJ2-2; D possibly corresponds to TRBD1 (6 bases). This CDR3 region has 21 residues. V dropped 0 bases and J dropped 2 bases, with 25 bases sitting between them. Germline CDR1 and CDR2: SGHDN and FVKESK. For the CDR3, the DNA is TGTGCCAGCAGCCAAGATACAGAGGTCGGGTTCTGGACAGATAACACCGGGGAGCTGTTTTTT. Translation gives CASSQDTEVGFWTDNTGELFF.

This chain uses TRBV19 with TRBJ1-5, with TRBD1 matching over 7 bases. There are 16 residues in the CDR3. The V gene end was trimmed by 0 bases and the J gene end by 0 bases; junction bases not matched to a gene: 2. Germline CDR1 LNHDA, CDR2 SQIVND (reference sequence). In nucleotides, the CDR3 is TGTGCCAGTAGTATAGAGGGGACAGCTAGCAATCAGCCCCAGCATTTT. It codes for CASSIEGTASNQPQHF.

The chain employs TRBV10-3 and TRBJ2-5, with TRBD2 matching 11 bases. V lost 7 bases and J lost 7; bases outside the gene matches: 8. Germline CDR1 and CDR2: ENHRY and SYGVKD. This CDR3 spans 14 amino acids. In DNA form, the CDR3 reads TGTGCCATCAAAGGTAGCGGGGGGGAACCGACCCAGTACTTC. Protein product: CAIKGSGGEPTQYF.

The CDR3 DNA reads as TGCGCCAGCAGCCCGGAACCGGGGAACACTGAAGCTTTCTTT. Translating it yields CASSPEPGNTEAFF. The rearrangement uses TRBV5-1 and TRBJ1-1; D ambiguous. This CDR3 comprises 14 residues. Per the germline V gene, CDR1 is SGHRS and CDR2 is YFSETQ. Trimming removed 4 bases at V and 1 base at J, with 11 bases between.

The chain uses TRBV7-2 and TRBJ1-2; perhaps TRBD1 as D (5 bases). V lost 4 bases and J lost 6, with 15 bases in between. The CDR3 has 14 residues. Germline V lookup: CDR1 SGHTA, CDR2 FQGNSA. The DNA of the CDR3 is TGTGCCAGCAGCTCCAATCACGGGGGGAATGGCTACACCTTC. It encodes CASSSNHGGNGYTF.

This rearrangement joins TRBV7-2 to TRBJ1-6, with D uncertain. Germline CDR1 and CDR2: SGHTA and FQGNSA. This CDR3 is built from 13 residues. Trimming shortened V by 6 bases and J by 6 bases, and 9 bases separated the two germline ends. This CDR3 reads CASSPSINSPLHF. The CDR3 nucleotides read TGTGCCAGCAGTCCTTCTATTAATTCACCCCTCCACTTT.

This clone has a single count. CDR3 DNA: TGTGCTAGTGGTTTGGTCCTAGCGAGGCCGCTAAACAATGAGCAGTTCTTC. Amino acids: CASGLVLARPLNNEQFF. The V gene is TRBV12-5, the J gene TRBJ2-1; D may be TRBD2 (6 bases). With 0 bases removed from V and 5 bases from J, the gap between germline ends came to 17 bases. This CDR3 contains 17 residues. Looked up from germline, CDR1 is LGHNT and CDR2 is FRNRAP. The entire variable domain, with the rest obtained from reference TRBV12-5 and TRBJ2-1, is as follows: DARVTQTPRHKVTEMGQEVTMRCQPILGHNTVFWYRQTMMQGLELLAYFRNRAPLDDSGMPKDRFSAEMPDATLATLKIQPSEPRDSAVYFCASGLVLARPLNNEQFFGPGTRLTVL.